This T cell receptor (beta chain) was identified in a study of blood T cell repertoires in COVID-19. Study-level background: Specimens from acute and convalescent COVID-19 originated in the United States, Italy and Spain. PBMCs, B-cell-depleted T cells, or T cells were the source of the cDNA or gDNA that made up the material.

Authors' processing steps: Using reference gene primer amplification, nucleated cell counts were estimated. Data came from immunoSEQ multiplex PCR; TCRdb stores just in-frame clones and leaves some out. D and trimming were read from the DNA, whereas the V and J calls and clone size are those reported in that table. The sample carries approximately 130,000 clones, 88% recorded once. Deletions cut 4 bases from V and 7 bases from J, with 14 bases between. There are 15 residues in the CDR3. Germline V gene sequence: CDR1 SNHLY, CDR2 FYNNEI. Sequencing used peripheral blood. This receptor was obtained from a human donor in a cohort sampled during active COVID-19. J is TRBJ1-6 and V is TRBV2; possibly TRBD1 for D (6 bases). The CDR3 nucleotides read TGTGCCAGCAGTGTGTCTGGGGGGGCCAATTCACCCCTCCACTTT. The encoded protein is CASSVSGGANSPLHF. The full variable domain, completed using reference TRBV2 and TRBJ1-6, is EPEVTQTPSHQVTQMGQEVILRCVPISNHLYFYWYRQILGQKVEFLVSFYNNEISEKSEIFDDQFSVERPDGSNFTLKIRSTKLEDSAMYFCASSVSGGANSPLHFGNGTRLTVT.